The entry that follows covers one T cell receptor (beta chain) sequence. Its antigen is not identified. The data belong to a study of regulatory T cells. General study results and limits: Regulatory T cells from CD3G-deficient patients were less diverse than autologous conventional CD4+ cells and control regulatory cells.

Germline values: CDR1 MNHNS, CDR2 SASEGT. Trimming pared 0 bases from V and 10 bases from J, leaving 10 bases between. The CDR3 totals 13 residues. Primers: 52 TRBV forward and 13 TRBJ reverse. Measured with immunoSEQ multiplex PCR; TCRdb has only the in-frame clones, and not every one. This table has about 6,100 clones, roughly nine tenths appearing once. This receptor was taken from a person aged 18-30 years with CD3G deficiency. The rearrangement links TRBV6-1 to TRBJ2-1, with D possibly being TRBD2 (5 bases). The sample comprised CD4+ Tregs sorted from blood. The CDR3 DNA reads TGTGCCAGCAGTGAAGCACCCCCGGGGGAGCAGTTCTTC. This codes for CASSEAPPGEQFF.